This is a list of T cell receptor beta chains from one sample in a study of blood T cell repertoires in COVID-19. Profiled with immunoSEQ multiplex PCR; TCRdb holds only in-frame clones, not every one. The data show 150,000 to 200,000 clones, about 91% seen once. Sequenced input: peripheral blood. These receptors were taken from a woman in her thirties with acute or convalescent COVID-19. Each CDR3 is given with its conserved first and last residue. The order of the fields is clone size, D gene, V gene, J gene, CDR3 DNA, CDR3 protein. The D gene is left open where the match is weak. A clone size is listed for some rows: how often the clone was seen (once, few, many), or a class if it is expanded.

>NA|TRBD1|TRBV18|TRBJ2-7
TGTGCCAGCTCGACAGGGGCGCTCTGGGAGCAGTACTTC
CASSTGALWEQYF
>NA|NA|TRBV7-8|TRBJ1-1
TGTGCCAGCAGCTTAACGGGGGACACTGAAGCTTTCTTT
CASSLTGDTEAFF
>NA|NA|TRBV6-5|TRBJ1-5
TGTGCCAGCAGGGTCCGGAGGGGTCAGCCCCAGCATTTT
CASRVRRGQPQHF
>NA|TRBD2|TRBV10-3|TRBJ2-2
TGTGCCATCAGTGTGTTCTTTAGCGGGAGTTTGACCGGGGAGCTGTTTTTT
CAISVFFSGSLTGELFF
>NA|TRBD1|TRBV10-3|TRBJ1-1
TGTGCCATCAGTGAGTCGGTAGGGGACAGGGGACCAGCTTTCTTT
CAISESVGDRGPAFF
>NA|TRBD1|TRBV2|TRBJ1-1
TGTGCCAGCAGTGGGGACAGGAGGACTGAAGCTTTCTTT
CASSGDRRTEAFF
>NA|NA|TRBV7-6|TRBJ1-1
TGTGCCAGCAGCCCGAGCCACGACAGGGAAGCTTTCTTT
CASSPSHDREAFF
>NA|NA|TRBV5-4|TRBJ2-1
TGTGCCAGCAGCCGAGGAAGCGGGGAGCAGTTCTTC
CASSRGSGEQFF
>NA|NA|TRBV21-1|TRBJ2-3
TGTGCCAGCAGCCCCCGCCGAGAGAGGGCAACGCAGTATTTT
CASSPRRERATQYF
>NA|NA|TRBV5-1|TRBJ2-4
TGCGCCAGCAGCTTCCAATTTGGAGGGTTGACGGACATTCAGTACTTC
CASSFQFGGLTDIQYF
>once|NA|TRBV6-5|TRBJ2-7
TGTGCCAGCAGTAGAGCGGACTCCTACGAGCAGTACTTC
CASSRADSYEQYF
>NA|NA|TRBV9|TRBJ2-1
TGTGCCAGCAGCGTAGAAAAGTACAGTGAGCAGTTCTTC
CASSVEKYSEQFF